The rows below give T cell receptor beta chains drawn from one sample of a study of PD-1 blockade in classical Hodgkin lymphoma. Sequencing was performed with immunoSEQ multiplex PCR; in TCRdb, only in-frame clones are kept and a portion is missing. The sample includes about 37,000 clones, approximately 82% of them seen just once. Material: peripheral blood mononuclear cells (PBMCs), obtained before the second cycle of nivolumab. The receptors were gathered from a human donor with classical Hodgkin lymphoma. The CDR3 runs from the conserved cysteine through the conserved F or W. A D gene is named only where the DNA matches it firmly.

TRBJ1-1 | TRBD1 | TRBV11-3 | CASSHLTGGGEAFF
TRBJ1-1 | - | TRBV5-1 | CASSLEAGVQYTEAFF
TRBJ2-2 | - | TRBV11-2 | CASSLAWGPGNTGELFF
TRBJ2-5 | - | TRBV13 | CASSNREAQETQYF
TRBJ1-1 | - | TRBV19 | CASTTGGLDTEAFF
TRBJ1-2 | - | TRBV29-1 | CSVELGDYGYTF
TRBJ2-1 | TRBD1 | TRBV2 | CASSQDRVPYNEQFF
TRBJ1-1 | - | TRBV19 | CASNTGTLEAFF
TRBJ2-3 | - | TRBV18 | CASLRPGSDTQYF
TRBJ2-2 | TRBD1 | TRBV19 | CASSIALQGARTGELFF
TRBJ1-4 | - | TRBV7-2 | CASSFGPATNEKLFF
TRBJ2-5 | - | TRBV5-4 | CASSLGVRGKETQYF
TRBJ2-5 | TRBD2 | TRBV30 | CAWSPRLAGVGEETQYF
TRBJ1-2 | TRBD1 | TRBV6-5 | CASSSLWGQANYGYTF
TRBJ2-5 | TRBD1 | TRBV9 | CASSVDKQGARETQYF
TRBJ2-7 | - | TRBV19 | CASSIYPGDGPYEQYF
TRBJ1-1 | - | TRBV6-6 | CASMSTLNTEAFF
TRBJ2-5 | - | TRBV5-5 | CASSLTGDWGETQYF
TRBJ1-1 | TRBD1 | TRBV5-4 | CASSRTTGVNTEAFF
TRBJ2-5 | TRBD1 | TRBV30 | CAWNNRGETQYF
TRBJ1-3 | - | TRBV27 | CASSRTGSGNTIYF
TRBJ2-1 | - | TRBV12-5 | CASGLGDEQFF
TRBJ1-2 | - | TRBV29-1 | CSAQGSIDSNYGYTF
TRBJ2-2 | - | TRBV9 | CASSVVGGTGELFF
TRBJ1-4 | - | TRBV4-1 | CASSQDTRGFNEKLFF
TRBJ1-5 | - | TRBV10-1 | CASLGQSNQPQHF
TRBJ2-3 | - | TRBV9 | CASSTAGSVTDTQYF
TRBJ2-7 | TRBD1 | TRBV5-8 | CASSLVGQGAEQYF
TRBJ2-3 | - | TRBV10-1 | CASSEPGRTDTQYF
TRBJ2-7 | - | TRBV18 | CASSPPVIGPFYEQYF
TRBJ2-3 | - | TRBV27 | CASSLFGVALRADTQYF
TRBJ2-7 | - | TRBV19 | CASATGDGGNEQYF
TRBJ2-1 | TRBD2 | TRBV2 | CASSVLGLAGAIHVNEQFF
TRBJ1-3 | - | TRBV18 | CASSPDYYSGNTIYF
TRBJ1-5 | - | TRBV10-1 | CASSEGDPNQPQHF
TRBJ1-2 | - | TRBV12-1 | CASSLGRLGGYTF
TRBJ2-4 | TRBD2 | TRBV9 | CASSVAGGPKNIQYF
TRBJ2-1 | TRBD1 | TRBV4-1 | CASSQDAGTGSDNEQFF
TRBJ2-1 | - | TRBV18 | CASSPNKNEQFF
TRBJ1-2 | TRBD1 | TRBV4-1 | CASSHGTGSNYGYTF
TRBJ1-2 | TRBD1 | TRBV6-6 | CVTRDRAYGYTF
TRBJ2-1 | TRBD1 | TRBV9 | CASSVGDRANEQFF
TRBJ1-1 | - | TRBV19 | CASSIRYEAFF
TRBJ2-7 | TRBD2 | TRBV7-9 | CASSLAGGGKPYEQYF
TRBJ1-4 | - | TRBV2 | CASSVANEKLFF
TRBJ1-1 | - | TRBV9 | CASSWGHMNTEAFF